These 5 T cell receptor beta chains were all obtained from the same sample, sequenced in a study of blood T cell repertoires in COVID-19. Sequencing used immunoSEQ multiplex PCR; TCRdb keeps in-frame clones, though not all of them. The sample has about 220,000 clones; 83% are singletons. The sequencing input was PBMCs or T cells enriched from blood (not recorded which). All receptors derive from a woman aged 50 to 60 who had been exposed to COVID-19.

The V and J genes are TRBV11-2 and TRBJ2-1; D is ambiguous. Germline V CDR1 and CDR2: SGHAT, FQNNGV. The CDR3 consists of 15 residues. Trimming took off 5 bases at V and 3 bases at J, with 14 bases between the two ends. The CDR3 DNA reads TGTGCCAGCAGCATCCTACTACCGCACTACAATGAGCAGTTCTTC. It translates to CASSILLPHYNEQFF. Using reference TRBV11-2 and TRBJ2-1 for the parts outside the CDR3, the full variable domain is EAGVAQSPRYKIIEKRQSVAFWCNPISGHATLYWYQQILGQGPKLLIQFQNNGVVDDSQLPKDRFSAERLKGVDSTLKIQPAKLEDSAVYLCASSILLPHYNEQFFGPGTRLTVL.

The CDR3 nucleotides are TGTGCCAGTAAGGAACCGGGAAGGGGGACTGAAGCTTTCTTT. Encoded protein: CASKEPGRGTEAFF. The rearrangement uses TRBV19 and TRBJ1-1; tentatively, D is TRBD1 (6 bases). CDR1 LNHDA and CDR2 SQIVND come from the germline V gene (reference sequence). The CDR3 loop spans 14 amino acids. Trimming took off 7 bases at V and 5 bases at J, with 17 bases between the two ends.

This clone was seen once. This chain uses TRBV25-1 with TRBJ1-5, with D perhaps matching TRBD1 (5 bases). In germline, CDR1 is MGHDK, CDR2 SYGVNS. This CDR3 has 14 amino acids. Trimming took off 2 bases at V and 3 bases at J, with 8 bases between the two ends. The CDR3 DNA reads as TGTGCCAGCAGTGAACAAGGGGTCAATCAGCCCCAGCATTTT. It specifies CASSEQGVNQPQHF.

The chain has TRBV15 and TRBJ1-5; D unresolved. CDR1 LNHNV and CDR2 YYDKDF come from the germline V gene (reference sequence). Trimming stripped 1 base from V and 0 bases from J, with 7 bases between. The CDR3 is 15 amino acids. The DNA for the CDR3 is TGTGCCACCAGCAGAGTCGGGGTTAGCAATCAGCCCCAGCATTTT. This codes for CATSRVGVSNQPQHF.

This chain connects TRBV5-4 to TRBJ1-4, with 10 bases aligning to TRBD1. Germline V gene data show CDR1 as SGHNT and CDR2 as YYREEE (reference sequence). Losses at the gene ends were 4 bases for V and 8 bases for J; bases not matched to a gene: 5. This CDR3 region has 14 residues. The CDR3, as DNA: TGTGCCAGCAGCGAGGGACAGGGGAGGGAAAAACTGTTTTTT. Its translation is CASSEGQGREKLFF.